This is a list of T cell receptor beta chains from one sample in a study of cytomegalovirus exposure and HLA in healthy donors. TCRdb keeps only in-frame clones here, not all; method: immunoSEQ multiplex PCR. The sample has 150,000 to 200,000 clones; around 77% are singletons. Sequenced material: PBMCs. These receptors all stem from a woman aged 45-65 years in good health and CMV-seropositive. Both conserved end residues are part of each CDR3. The order of the fields is clone size, J gene, V gene, D gene, CDR3 DNA, CDR3 protein. D genes are given only for firm matches. Size values are once, few and many counts, or a class for expanded clones, and some rows have none.

abundance: .; j_gene: TRBJ2-4; v_gene: TRBV5-4; d_gene: .; CDR3nt: TGTGCCAGCAGCTTGGGGGGGCGCATTCAGTACTTC; CDR3aa: CASSLGGRIQYF
abundance: .; j_gene: TRBJ2-7; v_gene: TRBV6-5; d_gene: TRBD1; CDR3nt: TGTGCCAGCAGTAGGACAGGGAAGATGGTCTACGAGCAGTACTTC; CDR3aa: CASSRTGKMVYEQYF
abundance: once; j_gene: TRBJ2-7; v_gene: TRBV7-9; d_gene: .; CDR3nt: TGTGCCAGCAGCTTATCCTCCGAACTAGCCCACGAGCAGTACTTC; CDR3aa: CASSLSSELAHEQYF
abundance: .; j_gene: TRBJ2-7; v_gene: TRBV7-9; d_gene: TRBD1; CDR3nt: TGTTCCAGCAGCCGGGACAGCTACGAGCAGTACTTC; CDR3aa: CSSSRDSYEQYF
abundance: .; j_gene: TRBJ2-1; v_gene: TRBV19; d_gene: TRBD2; CDR3nt: TGTGCCAGTAAAAGCGGGGGCTTCTATTACAATGAGCAGTTCTTC; CDR3aa: CASKSGGFYYNEQFF
abundance: .; j_gene: TRBJ1-2; v_gene: TRBV5-6; d_gene: .; CDR3nt: TGTGCCAGCAGCCATCGCGGCAGGGTTAACTATGGCTACACCTTC; CDR3aa: CASSHRGRVNYGYTF
abundance: .; j_gene: TRBJ1-2; v_gene: TRBV9; d_gene: .; CDR3nt: TGTGCCAGCAGCGTAGTCCATAACTATGGCTACACCTTC; CDR3aa: CASSVVHNYGYTF
abundance: .; j_gene: TRBJ1-1; v_gene: TRBV9; d_gene: TRBD1; CDR3nt: TGTGCCAGCAGCAAGACAGGGGCGAACACTGAAGCTTTCTTT; CDR3aa: CASSKTGANTEAFF
abundance: .; j_gene: TRBJ1-2; v_gene: TRBV6-4; d_gene: .; CDR3nt: TGTGCCAGCAGTCTTAGGGGTGGCTATGGCTACACCTTC; CDR3aa: CASSLRGGYGYTF
abundance: .; j_gene: TRBJ2-7; v_gene: TRBV4-2; d_gene: TRBD1; CDR3nt: TGTGCCAGCAGCTCTGAGGACAGGGGAGCCTACGAGCAGTACTTC; CDR3aa: CASSSEDRGAYEQYF
abundance: .; j_gene: TRBJ1-1; v_gene: TRBV7-9; d_gene: TRBD1; CDR3nt: TGTGCCAGCAGTCCTGGACAGGGGATCACTGAAGCTTTCTTT; CDR3aa: CASSPGQGITEAFF
abundance: .; j_gene: TRBJ2-7; v_gene: TRBV5-4; d_gene: TRBD2; CDR3nt: TGTGCCAGCAGCTTGGCGTCTAGCGGGATCTCCTACGAGCAGTACTTC; CDR3aa: CASSLASSGISYEQYF
abundance: .; j_gene: TRBJ1-1; v_gene: TRBV5-1; d_gene: TRBD1; CDR3nt: TGCGCCAGCAGCCCCCGACAGGGGGTGAACACTGAAGCTTTCTTT; CDR3aa: CASSPRQGVNTEAFF
abundance: .; j_gene: TRBJ2-3; v_gene: TRBV7-9; d_gene: TRBD2; CDR3nt: TGTTTGGGGCGGGAGAGTTCTAGCACAGATACGCAGTATTTT; CDR3aa: CLGRESSSTDTQYF
abundance: .; j_gene: TRBJ2-1; v_gene: TRBV7-2; d_gene: .; CDR3nt: TGTGCCAGCACCTGGCTAGCAGGATCTGAGCAGTTCTTC; CDR3aa: CASTWLAGSEQFF
abundance: .; j_gene: TRBJ2-7; v_gene: TRBV27; d_gene: TRBD2; CDR3nt: TGTGCCAGCAGTCCAGCGGGGGCCTACGAGCAGTACTTC; CDR3aa: CASSPAGAYEQYF
abundance: .; j_gene: TRBJ1-4; v_gene: TRBV5-4; d_gene: TRBD1; CDR3nt: TGTGCCAGCAGCGGTGGGACAGCTAATGAAAAACTGTTTTTT; CDR3aa: CASSGGTANEKLFF
abundance: .; j_gene: TRBJ2-3; v_gene: TRBV7-2; d_gene: TRBD2; CDR3nt: TGTGCCAGCAGCTTGGGGGGGACAGATACGCAGTATTTT; CDR3aa: CASSLGGTDTQYF
abundance: .; j_gene: TRBJ2-5; v_gene: TRBV9; d_gene: TRBD1; CDR3nt: TGTGCCAGCAGCGTAGATCCCTCAGGGGGAGAGACCCAGTACTTC; CDR3aa: CASSVDPSGGETQYF
abundance: .; j_gene: TRBJ1-2; v_gene: TRBV28; d_gene: .; CDR3nt: TGTGCCAGCAGATCCAGGGAGGGCCTCCCCTTTGGCTACACCTTC; CDR3aa: CASRSREGLPFGYTF
abundance: .; j_gene: TRBJ1-1; v_gene: TRBV28; d_gene: TRBD1; CDR3nt: TGTGCCAGCAGGCCAGGGGGCGCGATCACTGAAGCTTTCTTT; CDR3aa: CASRPGGAITEAFF
abundance: .; j_gene: TRBJ2-7; v_gene: TRBV11-3; d_gene: TRBD1; CDR3nt: TGTGCCAGCAGCTTCGCTCCGGGACAGGGCTACGAGCAGTACTTC; CDR3aa: CASSFAPGQGYEQYF
abundance: .; j_gene: TRBJ1-2; v_gene: TRBV30; d_gene: .; CDR3nt: TGTGCCTGGAGTTCCGCAGGGTATTATGGCTACACCTTC; CDR3aa: CAWSSAGYYGYTF
abundance: once; j_gene: TRBJ1-1; v_gene: TRBV6-1; d_gene: .; CDR3nt: TGTGCCAGCAGTGAATCTGGGCTGAACGGGGGTGAAGCTTTCTTT; CDR3aa: CASSESGLNGGEAFF
abundance: .; j_gene: TRBJ2-1; v_gene: TRBV29-1; d_gene: TRBD2; CDR3nt: TGCAGCGCCGATCCGACTAGCGCGGACAATGAGCAGTTCTTC; CDR3aa: CSADPTSADNEQFF
abundance: .; j_gene: TRBJ2-2; v_gene: TRBV7-3; d_gene: TRBD2; CDR3nt: TGTGCCAGCGCCCAGGGAGGGAGCGGCGGGGAGCTGTTTTTT; CDR3aa: CASAQGGSGGELFF
abundance: few; j_gene: TRBJ1-4; v_gene: TRBV27; d_gene: TRBD1; CDR3nt: TGTGCCAGCAGCCCGACAGGGGTTACGACTAATGAAAAACTGTTTTTT; CDR3aa: CASSPTGVTTNEKLFF
abundance: once; j_gene: TRBJ2-1; v_gene: TRBV6-6; d_gene: TRBD1; CDR3nt: TGTGCCAGCAAAGACGGTAGGACAGGGAGTATCAATGAGCAGTTCTTC; CDR3aa: CASKDGRTGSINEQFF
abundance: .; j_gene: TRBJ2-2; v_gene: TRBV14; d_gene: TRBD2; CDR3nt: TGTGCCAGCAGCCAACGGTCTGCCTCCAGCGGGAGACTCACCGGGGAGCTGTTTTTT; CDR3aa: CASSQRSASSGRLTGELFF
abundance: .; j_gene: TRBJ1-1; v_gene: TRBV7-9; d_gene: TRBD1; CDR3nt: TGTGCCAGCAGCCACCGGGACAGGCTCTCTGAAGCTTTCTTT; CDR3aa: CASSHRDRLSEAFF
abundance: .; j_gene: TRBJ2-7; v_gene: TRBV5-6; d_gene: TRBD1; CDR3nt: TGTGCCAGCAGCTCCCCGGGACAGAAGTACGAGCAGTACTTC; CDR3aa: CASSSPGQKYEQYF
abundance: few; j_gene: TRBJ2-2; v_gene: TRBV13; d_gene: .; CDR3nt: TGTGCCAGCAGCTTAGGCAGGGCCAGTGGGGAGCTGTTTTTT; CDR3aa: CASSLGRASGELFF
abundance: .; j_gene: TRBJ2-2; v_gene: TRBV19; d_gene: .; CDR3nt: TGTGCCACCTCTCAAGTAGGTAGCTCCGGGGAGCTGTTTTTT; CDR3aa: CATSQVGSSGELFF
abundance: .; j_gene: TRBJ1-1; v_gene: TRBV14; d_gene: .; CDR3nt: TGTGCCAGCAGCCAATATACTGAAGCTTTCTTT; CDR3aa: CASSQYTEAFF
abundance: .; j_gene: TRBJ1-5; v_gene: TRBV19; d_gene: TRBD1; CDR3nt: TGTGCCAGTAGTGCACACAGGGGCAACCAGCATTTT; CDR3aa: CASSAHRGNQHF
abundance: few; j_gene: TRBJ2-1; v_gene: TRBV19; d_gene: .; CDR3nt: TGTGCCAGTTCAGGGGTAAGACTACAAGACAATGAGCAGTTCTTC; CDR3aa: CASSGVRLQDNEQFF
abundance: .; j_gene: TRBJ1-2; v_gene: TRBV9; d_gene: TRBD1; CDR3nt: TGTGCCAGCAGCGGACAGGGAAATCTTGTCTATGGCTACACCTTC; CDR3aa: CASSGQGNLVYGYTF
abundance: .; j_gene: TRBJ2-2; v_gene: TRBV9; d_gene: .; CDR3nt: TGTGCCAGCAGCCGCATCCGGGGGGAGCTGTTTTTT; CDR3aa: CASSRIRGELFF
abundance: .; j_gene: TRBJ1-1; v_gene: TRBV27; d_gene: TRBD1; CDR3nt: TGTGCCAGCAGTTTATCGGGGACAGGGAACACTGAAGCTTTCTTT; CDR3aa: CASSLSGTGNTEAFF
abundance: .; j_gene: TRBJ1-3; v_gene: TRBV7-2; d_gene: .; CDR3nt: TGTGCCAGCAGCTTAGTGGCTACGGGGGTTATTGGAAACACCATATATTTT; CDR3aa: CASSLVATGVIGNTIYF